The 7 T cell receptor beta chains below were found in one sample sequenced in a study of CD8 T cells in Susac syndrome. Reverse transcription of roughly 0.5 to 1 ug RNA was carried out with random hexamers. From the immunoSEQ multiplex PCR reads, TCRdb called clonotypes with MiXCR, one entry per CDR3 protein. Of approximately 190,000 distinct CDR3 sequences in the sample, 95% were seen once. Sequencing input: CD8+ T cells from PBMCs. The receptors come from a human donor with Susac syndrome.

This rearrangement joins TRBV7-8 to TRBJ2-3; D might be TRBD2 (5 bases). Looked up from germline, CDR1 is SGHVS and CDR2 is FQNEAQ. There are 15 residues in the CDR3. V gave up 4 bases and J gave up 2 bases, with 13 bases separating them. As DNA, the CDR3 is TGTGCCAGCAGCTCAGCGAGGGTCCCCACAGATACGCAGTATTTT. It codes for CASSSARVPTDTQYF.

A single count supports this clonotype. The chain joins TRBV5-8 to TRBJ2-7; D is possibly TRBD1 or TRBD2 (5 bases each). Germline lookup yields CDR1 SGHTS and CDR2 YDEGEE. The CDR3 runs 14 residues. V was cut by 6 bases and J by 9 bases, with 22 bases left in between. The CDR3 nucleotides read TGTGCCAGCAACCCGGGACCTAGTCTACGAGGGCAGTACTTC. Its protein product is CASNPGPSLRGQYF.

The V and J genes are TRBV7-3 and TRBJ2-4, with 7 nucleotides matching TRBD1. Germline lookup yields CDR1 SGHTA and CDR2 FQGTGA. This CDR3 is 21 amino acids long. V trimming: 4 bases; J trimming: 0 bases; junction bases outside the gene matches: 21. CDR3 residues: CASSSQGDVGPGNGAKNIQYF. CDR3 nucleotide sequence: TGTGCCAGCAGCTCCCAGGGGGACGTCGGACCTGGTAACGGAGCCAAAAACATTCAGTACTTC.

This clonotype was observed a single time. The chain couples TRBV20-1 to TRBJ1-2, with 11 bases identical to TRBD1. CDR1 DFQATT and CDR2 SNEGSKA come from the germline V gene (reference sequence). J was trimmed by 8 bases and V by 4 bases; bases with no gene match: 3. This CDR3 is 12 amino acids long. DNA for the CDR3: TGCAGTGCTACTCGGACAGGGGGCGGCTACACCTTC. Translation: CSATRTGGGYTF.

The gene calls are TRBV9 and TRBJ2-4; tentatively, D is TRBD2 (5 bases). Trimming stripped 4 bases from V and 5 bases from J, with 13 bases between. The germline CDR1 and CDR2 sequences are SGDLS and YYNGEE. The CDR3 contains 14 residues. DNA of the CDR3: TGTGCCAGCAGCCCCCCGGAAGCGGAAAACATTCAGTACTTC. This gives the protein CASSPPEAENIQYF.

CDR3 amino acids: CAWNGLFDEQFF. As DNA, the CDR3 is TGTGCCTGGAACGGACTATTCGATGAGCAGTTCTTC. The gene calls are TRBV30 and TRBJ2-1, with D possibly matching TRBD2 (6 bases). The CDR3 sequence is 12 residues long. V lost 4 bases and J 8 bases, leaving 12 bases between the germline ends. Per the germline V gene, CDR1 is GTSNPN and CDR2 is SVGIG (reference sequence).

This sequence joins TRBV5-6 and TRBJ2-7, with D maybe TRBD2 (6 bases). The CDR3 length is 13 residues. The V gene lost 4 bases and the J gene lost 0 bases, with 8 bases spanning the gap. Germline CDR1 and CDR2: SGHDT and YYEEEE. CDR3 in DNA: TGTGCCAGCAGCATGGGACTCTCCTACGAGCAGTACTTC. The encoded protein is CASSMGLSYEQYF.